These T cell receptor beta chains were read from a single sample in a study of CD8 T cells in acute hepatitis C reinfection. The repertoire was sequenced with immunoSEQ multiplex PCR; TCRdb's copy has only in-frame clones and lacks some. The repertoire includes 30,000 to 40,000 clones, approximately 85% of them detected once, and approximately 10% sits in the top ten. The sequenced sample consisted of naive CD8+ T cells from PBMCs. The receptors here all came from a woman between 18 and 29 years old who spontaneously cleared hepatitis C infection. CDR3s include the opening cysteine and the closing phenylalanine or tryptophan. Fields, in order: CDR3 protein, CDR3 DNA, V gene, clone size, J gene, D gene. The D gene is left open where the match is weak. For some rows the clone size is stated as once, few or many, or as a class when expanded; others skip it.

CASSQFAGPKLDNSPLHF,TGTGCCAGCAGCCAATTCGCCGGGCCCAAATTAGACAATTCACCCCTCCACTTT,TRBV4-2,.,TRBJ1-6,.
CASSDGQGVYGYTF,TGTGCCAGCAGCGACGGACAGGGCGTCTATGGCTACACCTTC,TRBV9,.,TRBJ1-2,TRBD1
CASSFRATLDTQYF,TGTGCCAGCAGCTTCAGGGCTACCCTAGATACGCAGTATTTT,TRBV5-8,.,TRBJ2-3,.
CASSSRQEAFF,TGTGCCAGCAGTTCACGGCAAGAAGCTTTCTTT,TRBV6-5,.,TRBJ1-1,.
CSARSLNEQFF,TGCAGTGCTAGAAGTTTAAATGAGCAGTTCTTC,TRBV20-1,.,TRBJ2-1,.
CASGEGRMNTEAFF,TGTGCCAGTGGAGAGGGACGGATGAACACTGAAGCTTTCTTT,TRBV19,.,TRBJ1-1,.
CASSEGQYEQYF,TGTGCCAGCAGCGAGGGACAGTACGAGCAGTACTTC,TRBV13,.,TRBJ2-7,TRBD1
CASSYSSGNQPQHF,TGTGCCAGCAGTTACTCCTCAGGTAATCAGCCCCAGCATTTT,TRBV6-5,once,TRBJ1-5,.
CASSVTTAGELFF,TGTGCCAGCAGTGTGACGACTGCCGGGGAGCTGTTTTTT,TRBV27,.,TRBJ2-2,.
CASSDSLGGDTDTQYF,TGTGCCAGCAGTGACTCGTTGGGGGGAGACACAGATACGCAGTATTTT,TRBV6-4,.,TRBJ2-3,.
CASSFGDLNTEAFF,TGTGCCAGCAGCTTCGGGGACCTTAACACTGAAGCTTTCTTT,TRBV9,.,TRBJ1-1,.
CASSFGDSYEQYF,TGTGCCAGCAGCTTTGGAGACAGCTACGAGCAGTACTTC,TRBV5-4,.,TRBJ2-7,.
CASSLGTGGENYGYTF,TGTGCCAGCAGCTTGGGGACAGGGGGCGAGAACTATGGCTACACCTTC,TRBV5-4,.,TRBJ1-2,TRBD1
CASSETSSSYQETQYF,TGTGCCAGCAGTGAAACGTCCTCAAGCTACCAAGAGACCCAGTACTTC,TRBV6-1,.,TRBJ2-5,.
CATQGGEQYF,TGTGCCACCCAGGGGGGGGAGCAGTACTTC,TRBV2,.,TRBJ2-7,.
CASSAFRGSNEKLFF,TGTGCCAGCAGCGCCTTCAGGGGGTCTAATGAAAAACTGTTTTTT,TRBV9,.,TRBJ1-4,TRBD1
CASSQSTGDSSYNEQFF,TGTGCCAGCAGCCAATCTACAGGCGATTCCTCCTACAATGAGCAGTTCTTC,TRBV16,.,TRBJ2-1,.
CASSASGTDNYGYTF,TGTGCCAGCAGCGCCTCCGGGACAGACAACTATGGCTACACCTTC,TRBV9,.,TRBJ1-2,TRBD1
CAISDFTDRSLDTQYF,TGTGCCATCAGCGACTTTACCGACCGGAGCTTGGATACGCAGTATTTT,TRBV10-3,once,TRBJ2-3,.
CASSPRSGRGTEAFF,TGCGCCAGCAGCCCGCGGAGTGGCAGAGGGACTGAAGCTTTCTTT,TRBV4-1,once,TRBJ1-1,.
CASSFVTSELFF,TGCGCCAGCAGCTTCGTTACTAGCGAACTGTTCTTC,TRBV5-1,.,TRBJ2-1,TRBD2
CASSVSSGEQYF,TGTGCCAGCAGCGTTTCTAGTGGCGAGCAGTACTTC,TRBV9,.,TRBJ2-7,.
CASSVHRDYTNTGELFF,TGTGCCAGCAGCGTACATCGTGACTACACGAACACCGGGGAGCTGTTTTTT,TRBV9,few,TRBJ2-2,.
CASSSLGTEFF,TGTGCCAGCAGTTCTCTAGGGACCGAGTTCTTC,TRBV27,.,TRBJ2-1,.
CAWEVGDNKNIQYF,TGTGCCTGGGAAGTGGGGGACAACAAAAACATTCAGTACTTC,TRBV30,.,TRBJ2-4,.
CASSLGNEQFF,TGCGCCAGCAGCTTGGGCAATGAGCAGTTCTTC,TRBV5-1,.,TRBJ2-1,.
CASSQKTREQFF,TGCGCCAGCAGCCAAAAAACCAGGGAGCAGTTCTTC,TRBV4-1,.,TRBJ2-1,.
CASRQFYGYTF,TGCGCCAGCCGGCAGTTCTATGGCTACACCTTC,TRBV5-1,.,TRBJ1-2,.
CASSHPGDEQYF,TGTGCCAGCAGCCACCCCGGGGACGAGCAGTACTTC,TRBV6-5,.,TRBJ2-7,.
CASSYPRLVLGLKGTSNEQFF,TGTGCCAGTAGCTACCCTAGACTAGTTTTGGGACTCAAGGGTACTAGCAATGAGCAGTTCTTC,TRBV19,.,TRBJ2-1,.
CASRQQGISYEQYF,TGTGCCAGCAGACAACAGGGAATTAGCTACGAGCAGTACTTC,TRBV27,.,TRBJ2-7,.
CASSLSGTAYEQYF,TGTGCCAGCAGCTTGTCCGGGACAGCCTACGAGCAGTACTTC,TRBV11-2,once,TRBJ2-7,TRBD1
CASSAGMGGDGETQYF,TGTGCCAGCAGCGCCGGTATGGGGGGCGATGGGGAGACCCAGTACTTC,TRBV5-5,.,TRBJ2-5,.
CAWSYASGELFF,TGTGCCTGGAGTTACGCGTCCGGGGAGCTGTTTTTT,TRBV30,.,TRBJ2-2,.
CASSLARTNYGYTF,TGTGCCAGCAGCTTAGCGCGGACAAACTATGGCTACACCTTC,TRBV7-9,.,TRBJ1-2,.
CASSLTGTNNYEQYF,TGTGCCAGCAGCTTGACCGGGACTAACAACTACGAGCAGTACTTC,TRBV5-6,.,TRBJ2-7,TRBD2
CASAIWGRDTLESYEQYF,TGTGCCAGCGCAATTTGGGGCAGGGACACCCTAGAGTCCTACGAGCAGTACTTC,TRBV7-8,.,TRBJ2-7,.
CAISVDMSRTGELFF,TGTGCCATCAGTGTAGACATGAGTCGGACCGGGGAGCTGTTTTTT,TRBV10-3,once,TRBJ2-2,.
CASSLRAGAGNTIYF,TGTGCCAGCAGTTTGAGGGCGGGGGCTGGAAACACCATATATTTT,TRBV27,few,TRBJ1-3,.
CSARSPAEAFF,TGCAGTGCTAGATCGCCAGCTGAAGCTTTCTTT,TRBV20-1,.,TRBJ1-1,.
CASSLGGNEQFF,TGTGCCAGCAGCTTGGGGGGCAATGAGCAGTTCTTC,TRBV5-4,.,TRBJ2-1,.
CASSQLGGADTEAFF,TGTGCCAGCAGCCAATTAGGCGGGGCCGACACTGAAGCTTTCTTT,TRBV6-5,once,TRBJ1-1,.
CASSLKPPGQINYGYTF,TGTGCCAGCAGTCTTAAACCTCCGGGACAGATTAACTATGGCTACACCTTC,TRBV27,.,TRBJ1-2,TRBD1
CASSLPLQGKANQPQHF,TGTGCCAGCAGCTTGCCCCTGCAGGGGAAGGCGAATCAGCCCCAGCATTTT,TRBV5-8,.,TRBJ1-5,.
CASSYGVEQFF,TGTGCCAGCAGTTACGGTGTGGAGCAGTTCTTC,TRBV6-1,.,TRBJ2-1,.